A single TCR beta chain is shown here with its context. The antigen it binds to is not known. No much larger clonotype is one base removed from it; base qualities were not supplied. The data stem from a study of cytomegalovirus exposure and HLA in healthy donors listed by TCRdb under 2017. Background for the entire study: An earlier analysis of some 620 of the donors reported 276 Gb of sequence data and 117 million unique TCR beta sequences obtained from about 179 million T cells. An early release covering roughly 600 HLA-typed donors comprised 300 to 350 gigabases of sequencing data and approximately 85 million unique TCR sequences. Of the roughly 390 genotyped donors, 65% to 90% were placed in the genetic ancestry cluster associated with self-reported Caucasian donors. The study was designed to test whether signatures of past pathogen exposure could be identified by cataloging public T cell receptors. The study used immunosequencing to profile the T cell repertoires of 666 subjects and linked those repertoires to cytomegalovirus serostatus. Along with the approximately 700-subject first cohort, a separate validation cohort of over a hundred different subjects was used. To predict cytomegalovirus infection status, the study brought together high-throughput TCR immunosequencing, statistical association of individual TCRs with disease status, and machine learning. A later analysis re-analyzed previously published TCR beta repertoires from approximately 700 donors and added high-resolution HLA genotyping to study TCR occurrence patterns. Rather than drawing on any new phenotypic data, the later analysis identified candidate immune exposures from TCR beta sequences and the way those sequences occurred across donors. In an earlier analysis of 500 to 650 of the donors, high-throughput TCR beta sequencing was used to judge whether each TCR beta V gene segment behaved as functional or pseudogenic. Alongside the repertoire data, information on donor age, sex, ethnicity and CMV serostatus was compiled. A later genetic analysis used genome-wide SNP genotypes for about 55% of the 666 donors, treating that subset as a discovery cohort. Every discovery cohort repertoire had been produced on one sequencing platform. Class I and class II HLA loci were covered by the typing at four-digit resolution. The number of donors typed differed by locus, with 629-630 for A, B, C, DRB1 and DQB1, 522 for DQA1, over 600 for DPA1, and 472 for DPB1. A few DR-DQ haplotypes were handled as single units for association and clustering because linkage in the cohort was strong. On average, roughly 200,000 unique TCR beta nucleotide sequences were sequenced per donor among about 400 genotyped donors of the cohort, with about 19% of those sequences being non-productive.

Library construction relied on the immunoSEQ multiplex PCR assay. A mixture of 60 forward primers for TCR Vbeta segments and 13 reverse primers for TCR Jbeta segments was used in the multiplex PCR. Amplification of the CDR3 region of rearranged TCR beta genes was performed with a multiplex PCR assay on genomic DNA. On the Illumina HiSeq System, the amplified TCR beta libraries were sequenced as 87-base-pair reads. The original methods were these. A later analysis counted some 80 million unique TCR beta chains across the 550 to 700 repertoires, and 9 million to 14 million of these chains were shared by at least two donors. Raw reads were error-corrected and collapsed into unique sequences by a nearest-neighbor algorithm in which closely related sequences were merged to remove PCR and sequencing errors. Alignment of CDR3 sequences to IMGT reference sequences was used to assign V, D and J gene segments. For a sequence to be retained, a match of at least six nucleotides was required to both a V gene segment and a J gene segment. Rearrangements were called productive when the CDR3 lacked stop codons and stayed in frame with V and J; all others were non-productive. Following IMGT convention, CDR3 was defined as the stretch from the second conserved V-encoded cysteine to the conserved J-encoded phenylalanine. Sequences without an unambiguous match to a single V gene segment were excluded from the earlier analysis of a few hundred of the donors. An earlier analysis of a few hundred of the donors called V segments functional above 56.7% productive rearrangements and segregating when the between-donor standard deviation exceeded 5%. A statistical classification framework was built for diagnosing cytomegalovirus status from the catalog of TCR beta chain sequences. V and J gene assignment, in a later analysis, came from comparing TCR nucleotide sequences with IMGT/GENE-DB human TR gene sequences. A later analysis assigned CDR3 sequences and most-parsimonious VDJ recombination scenarios with the TCRdist pipeline. In a later analysis, every TCR beta chain was defined by the combination of its CDR3 amino acid sequence and its V-gene family, and reads without a unique V-gene family were dropped. To address suspected cross-contamination and a sequencing artifact, a later analysis removed under 600 highly shared, low-generation-probability nucleotide sequences. In a later analysis, a clonal expansion index for each public chain was calculated from normalized within-repertoire ranks of inferred template counts. A later analysis computed generation probabilities with a VDJ recombination model fitted to out-of-frame rearrangements, and checked the results against IGoR. In a later analysis, hypergeometric tests were used to score TCR-TCR, TCR-HLA and TCR-CMV co-occurrence, with a repertoire-size bias correction applied to TCR pairs. False discovery rates were estimated in a later analysis by permuting HLA or CMV assignments 20 times. In a later analysis, co-occurring TCRs were grouped using DBSCAN, with TCRdist sequence similarity added in when clustering inside HLA-allele-positive subsets. Repertoires with fewer than 30,000 or more than 120,000 public chains, plus five repertoires with anomalous nucleotide sharing, were excluded from co-occurrence clustering. As stored in TCRdb, this immuneACCESS dataset retains in-frame rearrangements with V and J assigned. A fraction of the clones does not appear; measured against another copy, unresolved V genes explain less than half of the discrepancy, and the remainder lacks a known reason. V and J calls and clone size are copied from that table; D and trimming were computed from the DNA. In this sample the table shows some 140,000 clones, about 82% of which occur a single time. The ten largest clones capture around 5% of the sample.

The CDR3 runs 16 amino acids, cysteine and phenylalanine included. This entry keeps only the CDR3 DNA: 48 bases, framed from base 1. CDR1 and CDR2, per the germline V gene, are KGHSH and LQKENI. The trim is 3 bases for V and 0 bases for J, with a gap of 12 bases between the germline ends. Beyond this particular receptor, the publication reports: A later analysis found that HLA-associated TCR beta chains were more clonally expanded and had lower generation probabilities than equally common non-associated chains. A few of the identified cytomegalovirus-associated TCR beta chains were confirmed in vitro to be specific for cytomegalovirus antigens. A total of 150 to 200 TCR beta chains were listed by the study as associated with cytomegalovirus. Roughly uniform sequencing depth across donors was assumed in presence/absence analyses, although this assumption may not hold. In a later analysis, TCR association rates were found to vary across HLA loci, with the most associated TCRs seen for DRB1 alleles and the fewest for HLA-C alleles. A cluster of highly shared sequence variants was judged likely to represent a technical artifact of the sequencing pipeline. A later genetic analysis associated a missense DCLRE1C variant with V-gene and J-gene trimming of TCR beta chains, and an independent cohort replicated the association. HLA typing was unavailable for some donors at each locus, so association tests used only the typed subset. Several of the top co-occurrence clusters appeared to be linked to parvovirus B19, influenza, CMV and Epstein-Barr virus, according to a later analysis. While some public TCRs were present in many individuals, most TCR sequences turned up only very rarely across donors. Compared with the roughly 670-donor mean, donors in an Asian-associated ancestry cluster had fewer N-insertions in productive TCRs, according to a later genetic analysis. The 87-base-pair reads could not distinguish some IMGT-functional V segments, including TRBV6-2 and TRBV6-3, so those segments were excluded. Cytomegalovirus status was reported to be diagnosed by the classifier with high specificity and sensitivity in both the original and validation cohorts. Specific HLA alleles were associated with roughly 17,000 TCR beta sequences at a false discovery rate of 0.05 in a later analysis. A further reported finding was that TCR beta sequences accurately predicted the HLA-A and HLA-B alleles for most subjects in the first cohort. CMV serostatus was the only immune exposure information available for the cohort. Linkage disequilibrium might explain the correlated functional status among segregating V segments, but an unknown experimental factor could not be excluded. In an earlier analysis of some 500 of the donors, most TCR beta V segments were observed in productive rearrangements about 87% or about 30% of the time, broadly matching IMGT annotations. The earlier analysis of nearly 600 of the donors excluded approximately 17 rarely observed V segments, including chromosome 9 orphons, because counts were too low. It was suggested by the authors that the approach could potentially be generalized to other disease states and immunological phenotypes. When HLA alleles, especially DR and DQ, strongly co-occurred, attributing TCR associations to individual alleles was difficult. This cohort had only TCR beta chains sequenced, and the lack of alpha or paired-chain data limited which features could be detected. Most CMV-associated TCR beta chains appeared to be HLA-restricted in a later analysis, and the HLA associations seemed to be driven largely by CMV exposure.

The cohort comprised some 680 healthy bone marrow donors. At the time of sampling, all cohort members were nominally healthy, though unrecorded immune exposures were likely present. Of the approximately 670 cohort members, about 270 had a positive CMV serostatus and about 400 had a negative one, while no CMV serostatus was recorded for the donor. A peripheral blood sample was collected from each donor, and TCR beta sequencing was performed on peripheral blood mononuclear cells. The Qiagen DNeasy Blood Extraction Kit was used to extract genomic DNA from the blood cell samples. The rearranged chain carries TRBV18 and TRBJ2-1; a confident D gene designation cannot be given. The sequence derives from a man aged 30-40 years in good health. Sequenced input: PBMCs. The nucleotides are TGTGCCAGCTCACCTTCCTGGGCGAACTCCTACAATGAGCAGTTCTTC. It translates to CASSPSWANSYNEQFF.